A selection of T cell receptor beta chains follows, all from one sample in a study of pediatric ulcerative colitis. This table comes from immunoSEQ multiplex PCR, and its TCRdb copy is limited to in-frame clones, with some not included. The sample contains 45,000 to 55,000 clones, about four fifths of which appear only once. Sequencing was performed on gut tissue. The receptor source for this set is a girl aged 5 to 17 with moderate ulcerative colitis. Both conserved end residues are part of each CDR3. The D gene is left open where the match is weak. Clone sizes are given selectively: once, few, many, or a class where the clone is expanded.

-,-,TRBV5-4,TRBJ1-1,CASSLVYGSALNTEAFF,TGTGCCAGCAGCTTGGTTTACGGTAGTGCGCTAAACACTGAAGCTTTCTTT
-,TRBD2,TRBV4-1,TRBJ2-1,CASSQDEGGRIHNEQFF,TGCGCCAGCAGCCAAGATGAGGGCGGGAGGATCCACAATGAGCAGTTCTTC
-,-,TRBV7-2,TRBJ2-2,CASSLIKTANTGELFF,TGTGCCAGCAGCTTAATCAAGACCGCGAACACCGGGGAGCTGTTTTTT
-,-,TRBV14,TRBJ2-3,CASSRPGARTDTQYF,TGTGCCAGCAGCCGCCCAGGGGCGCGCACAGATACGCAGTATTTT
-,TRBD1,TRBV7-9,TRBJ1-2,CASRGRQGRGYTF,TGTGCCAGCCGAGGGAGACAGGGTAGGGGCTACACCTTC
-,-,TRBV6-5,TRBJ2-6,CASSYSRGSGANVLTF,TGTGCCAGCAGTTACTCGAGGGGTTCAGGGGCCAACGTCCTGACTTTC
-,TRBD1,TRBV5-4,TRBJ2-7,CASSLLSGTGAYEQYF,TGTGCCAGCAGCCTACTCTCCGGGACAGGGGCCTACGAGCAGTACTTC
-,-,TRBV4-3,TRBJ1-2,CASSQQDTIFYGYTF,TGCGCCAGCAGCCAACAGGACACTATCTTTTACGGCTACACCTTC
-,-,TRBV4-1,TRBJ2-2,CASSHGFVSRVAGELFF,TGCGCCAGCAGCCATGGCTTTGTGAGTCGAGTTGCCGGGGAGCTGTTTTTT
-,TRBD1,TRBV6-6,TRBJ2-1,CASSDREASYNEQFF,TGTGCCAGCAGCGACAGGGAAGCCTCCTACAATGAGCAGTTCTTC
-,TRBD2,TRBV9,TRBJ2-1,CASSVLAESSYNEQFF,TGTGCCAGCAGCGTGCTAGCGGAGAGCTCCTACAATGAGCAGTTCTTC
-,TRBD1,TRBV5-1,TRBJ2-7,CASSLAGQYYEQYF,TGCGCCAGCAGCTTGGCGGGACAGTACTACGAGCAGTACTTC
-,-,TRBV7-9,TRBJ2-7,CASSSDRRQSYEQYF,TGTGCCAGCAGCTCCGACAGGAGACAATCCTACGAGCAGTACTTC
few,TRBD2,TRBV27,TRBJ2-7,CASSLSRPGLANHEQYF,TGTGCCAGCAGTTTATCCCGGCCGGGACTAGCTAACCACGAGCAGTACTTC
once,TRBD1,TRBV4-3,TRBJ1-2,CASSQGTGAAGGYGYTF,TGCGCCAGCAGCCAAGGGACAGGCGCCGCAGGGGGCTATGGCTACACCTTC
-,-,TRBV2,TRBJ1-5,CASKGGEVQPQHF,TGTGCCAGCAAGGGGGGGGAGGTTCAGCCCCAGCATTTT
-,-,TRBV7-9,TRBJ2-7,CASSFSLYEQYF,TGTGCCAGCAGCTTTTCTCTCTACGAGCAGTACTTC
-,TRBD1,TRBV5-1,TRBJ2-2,CASSLFPGQGATGELFF,TGCGCCAGCAGCTTGTTTCCGGGACAGGGGGCCACCGGGGAGCTGTTTTTT
-,TRBD2,TRBV29-1,TRBJ2-1,CSVPKARGDHNEQFF,TGCAGCGTACCGAAAGCGCGGGGGGACCACAATGAGCAGTTCTTC
-,-,TRBV28,TRBJ2-7,CASSLLSLAYEQYF,TGTGCCAGCAGTTTACTCAGTCTAGCCTACGAGCAGTACTTC
-,-,TRBV7-8,TRBJ2-1,CASSLGLYNEQFF,TGTGCCAGCAGCTTAGGACTATACAATGAGCAGTTCTTC
-,-,TRBV7-9,TRBJ2-1,CASSRGSYNEQFF,TGTGCCAGCAGTAGGGGTTCCTACAATGAGCAGTTCTTC
-,-,TRBV15,TRBJ1-1,CATSSTVNTEAFF,TGTGCCACCAGCAGTACAGTGAACACTGAAGCTTTCTTT
-,-,TRBV29-1,TRBJ2-1,CSAARAVNEQFF,TGCAGCGCCGCGCGGGCCGTTAATGAGCAGTTCTTC
-,-,TRBV6-1,TRBJ2-7,CASSGSFHEQYF,TGTGCCAGCAGTGGCAGCTTTCACGAGCAGTACTTC
few,-,TRBV30,TRBJ1-5,CAWRAGADQPQHF,TGTGCCTGGAGGGCGGGGGCTGATCAGCCCCAGCATTTT
-,-,TRBV25-1,TRBJ1-3,CASSLSGSGNTIYF,TGTGCCAGCAGCTTGTCCGGCTCTGGAAACACCATATATTTT
-,-,TRBV5-8,TRBJ1-3,CASSLASPSGNTIYF,TGTGCCAGCAGCTTGGCATCCCCCTCTGGAAACACCATATATTTT
few,TRBD1,TRBV25-1,TRBJ2-7,CASSVRRTGGYEQYF,TGTGCCAGCAGTGTTCGAAGGACAGGGGGCTACGAGCAGTACTTC
-,-,TRBV4-2,TRBJ1-2,CASSQGELGYTF,TGTGCCAGCAGCCAAGGGGAACTAGGCTACACCTTC
-,-,TRBV9,TRBJ2-7,CASSGGDSRLGYEQYF,TGTGCCAGCAGCGGGGGGGACAGCCGTCTTGGCTACGAGCAGTACTTC
once,-,TRBV19,TRBJ1-5,CASSPPGWRGNQPQHF,TGTGCCAGTAGTCCCCCAGGGTGGCGGGGCAATCAGCCCCAGCATTTT
-,TRBD1,TRBV10-3,TRBJ1-2,CAISGTGGRSYGYTF,TGTGCCATCAGTGGTACAGGGGGCAGGAGCTATGGCTACACCTTC
-,-,TRBV11-3,TRBJ2-1,CASSVFTGNEQFF,TGTGCCAGCAGCGTTTTTACCGGCAATGAGCAGTTCTTC
-,-,TRBV30,TRBJ1-2,CATATGANYGYTF,TGTGCCACCGCGACAGGCGCTAACTATGGCTACACCTTC
-,-,TRBV10-3,TRBJ1-1,CAISRTNTEAFF,TGTGCCATCAGCCGGACGAACACTGAAGCTTTCTTT
once,-,TRBV5-4,TRBJ2-7,CASSLAPTDEQYF,TGTGCCAGCAGCTTGGCCCCTACTGACGAGCAGTACTTC
-,-,TRBV11-2,TRBJ2-5,CASSLVSTTETQYF,TGTGCCAGCAGCTTAGTTTCGACTACAGAGACCCAGTACTTC
-,-,TRBV10-3,TRBJ2-3,CAISEVVVHTQYF,TGTGCCATCAGTGAAGTGGTAGTGCATACGCAGTATTTT
-,TRBD2,TRBV11-2,TRBJ2-1,CASPSGTGLGGVGQFF,TGTGCCAGCCCCAGCGGAACGGGACTAGGAGGAGTGGGGCAGTTCTTC
-,TRBD2,TRBV30,TRBJ2-1,CAWSVPGASGSRHEQFF,TGTGCCTGGAGTGTACCTGGGGCTAGCGGGAGCAGGCATGAGCAGTTCTTC
-,-,TRBV7-9,TRBJ2-7,CASSLGHLEQYF,TGTGCCAGCAGCCTCGGACACCTCGAGCAGTACTTC
-,-,TRBV30,TRBJ1-5,CAWSAGNSQPQHF,TGTGCCTGGAGCGCGGGGAACTCTCAGCCCCAGCATTTT
few,-,TRBV7-8,TRBJ2-7,CASSLNAGPYEQYF,TGTGCCAGCAGCTTAAACGCAGGGCCCTACGAGCAGTACTTC
once,-,TRBV30,TRBJ1-1,CAWSWSSEAFF,TGTGCCTGGAGTTGGAGCAGTGAAGCTTTCTTT
few,-,TRBV7-2,TRBJ2-7,CASSALGYEQYF,TGTGCCAGCAGCGCCCTGGGGTACGAGCAGTACTTC
-,-,TRBV5-1,TRBJ2-7,CASSVGPHGYEQYF,TGCGCCAGCAGCGTTGGCCCTCACGGCTACGAGCAGTACTTC
few,-,TRBV12-5,TRBJ1-1,CASAPGTEAFF,TGTGCTAGTGCCCCGGGCACTGAAGCTTTCTTT
-,-,TRBV30,TRBJ2-2,CAWSAVRTGELFF,TGTGCCTGGAGTGCCGTTCGGACCGGGGAGCTGTTTTTT
-,TRBD1,TRBV11-1,TRBJ1-1,CASSLDRALAEAFF,TGTGCCAGCAGCCTGGACAGGGCGCTCGCCGAAGCTTTCTTT
-,-,TRBV14,TRBJ1-2,CASSQVAGGPYGYTF,TGTGCCAGCAGCCAAGTCGCAGGTGGGCCCTATGGCTACACCTTC
-,-,TRBV4-2,TRBJ2-1,CASSFGGGEQFF,TGTGCCAGCAGCTTCGGGGGAGGAGAGCAGTTCTTC
-,TRBD2,TRBV6-5,TRBJ2-1,CASSLTSGAYNEQFF,TGTGCCAGCAGTTTGACTAGCGGGGCCTACAATGAGCAGTTCTTC
-,-,TRBV7-9,TRBJ2-7,CASSLTVTYEQYF,TGTGCCAGCAGCTTGACAGTTACCTACGAGCAGTACTTC